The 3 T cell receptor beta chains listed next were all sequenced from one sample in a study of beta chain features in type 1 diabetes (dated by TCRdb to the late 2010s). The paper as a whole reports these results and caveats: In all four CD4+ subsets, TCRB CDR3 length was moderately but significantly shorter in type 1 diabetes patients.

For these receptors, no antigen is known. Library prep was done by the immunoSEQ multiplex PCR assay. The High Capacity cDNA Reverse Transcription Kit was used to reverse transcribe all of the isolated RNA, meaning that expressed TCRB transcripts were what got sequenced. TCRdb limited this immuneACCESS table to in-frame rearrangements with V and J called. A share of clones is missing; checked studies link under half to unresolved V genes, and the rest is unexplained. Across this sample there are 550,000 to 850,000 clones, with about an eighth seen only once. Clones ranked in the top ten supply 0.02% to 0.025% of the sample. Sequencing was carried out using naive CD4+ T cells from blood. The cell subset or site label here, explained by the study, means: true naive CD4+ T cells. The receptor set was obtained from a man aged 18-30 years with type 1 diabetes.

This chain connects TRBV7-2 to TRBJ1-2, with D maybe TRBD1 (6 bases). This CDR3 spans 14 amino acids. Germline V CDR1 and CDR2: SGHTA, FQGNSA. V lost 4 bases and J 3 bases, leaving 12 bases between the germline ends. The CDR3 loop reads CASSSLGADYGYTF. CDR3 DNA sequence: TGTGCCAGCAGCTCCTTGGGGGCGGACTATGGCTACACCTTC. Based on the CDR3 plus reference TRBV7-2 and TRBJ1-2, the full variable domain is GAGVSQSPSNKVTEKGKDVELRCDPISGHTALYWYRQSLGQGLEFLIYFQGNSAPDKSGLPSDRFSAERTGGSVSTLTIQRTQQEDSAVYLCASSSLGADYGYTFGSGTRLTVV.

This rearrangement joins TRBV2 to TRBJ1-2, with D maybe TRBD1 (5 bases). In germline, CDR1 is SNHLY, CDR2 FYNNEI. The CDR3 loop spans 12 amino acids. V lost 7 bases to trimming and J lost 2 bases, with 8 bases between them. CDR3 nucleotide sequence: TGTGCCAGCAACGGGGCAAACTATGGCTACACCTTC. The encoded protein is CASNGANYGYTF.

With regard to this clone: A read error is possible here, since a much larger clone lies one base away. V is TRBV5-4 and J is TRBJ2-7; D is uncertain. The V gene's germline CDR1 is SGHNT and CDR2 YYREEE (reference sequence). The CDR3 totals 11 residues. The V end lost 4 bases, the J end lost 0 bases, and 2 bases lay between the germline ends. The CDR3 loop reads CASSPSYEQYF. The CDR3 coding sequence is TGTGCCAGCAGCCCCTCCTACGAGCAGTACTTC.